The 29 T cell receptor beta chains reported below all come from one sample, sequenced in a study of T cell responses to AZD1222 COVID-19 vaccine. Produced via immunoSEQ multiplex PCR; TCRdb's table is partial and in-frame only. Altogether 150,000 to 200,000 clones are present, around nine tenths being singletons, with the ten largest covering around 1.5%. This specimen was peripheral blood, taken on day 0 of AZD1222 vaccination. The receptors stem from an adult in good health.

This chain joins TRBV5-1 and TRBJ1-2; D not resolved. This CDR3 is built from 12 residues. In germline, CDR1 is SGHRS, CDR2 YFSETQ. Trimming shortened V by 4 bases and J by 6 bases, and 10 bases separated the two germline ends. The CDR3 region is CASSPALNGYTF. CDR3 DNA sequence: TGCGCCAGCAGCCCCGCTTTAAATGGCTACACCTTC.

The J gene is TRBJ1-6, the V gene TRBV7-8; D gene uncertain. V lost 4 bases to trimming and J lost 0 bases, with 19 bases between them. This CDR3 region has 19 residues. Germline CDR1 SGHVS, CDR2 FQNEAQ. The CDR3 sequence is CASSSRAVIADSYNSPLHF. CDR3 nucleotides: TGTGCCAGCAGCTCCCGGGCCGTAATCGCCGACTCCTATAATTCACCCCTCCACTTT.

This rearrangement joins TRBV4-3 to TRBJ1-2; possible D gene TRBD1, 5 bases. The V and J ends lost 1 base and 8 bases respectively, with 17 bases between them. The CDR3 spans 15 residues. Germline CDR1 is LGHNA and CDR2 is YSLEER. The CDR3 protein is CASSQALDREGGYTF. The CDR3 DNA follows: TGCGCCAGCAGCCAAGCCCTAGACAGAGAGGGGGGCTACACCTTC.

The V call is TRBV20-1, the J call TRBJ1-2, with no clear D. Trimming left V 4 bases short and J 8 bases short, with 11 bases between. The length of the CDR3 is 11 residues. The germline gives CDR1 DFQATT, CDR2 SNEGSKA (reference sequence). The CDR3 DNA is TGCAGTGCTACAAGACCCAACGGCTACACCTTC. Its protein product is CSATRPNGYTF.

This chain links TRBV28 with TRBJ1-2; D might be TRBD1 (5 bases). Trimming cost V 4 bases and J 14 bases, with 17 bases left between them. This CDR3 contains 12 residues. CDR1 MDHEN and CDR2 SYDVKM come from the germline V gene. The chain's CDR3 is CASSSVRALGTF. In DNA, the CDR3 is TGTGCCAGCAGTTCGGTCAGGGCATTAGGAACCTTC.

V gene TRBV5-1 combines with J gene TRBJ2-3, with a weak D call TRBD2 (5 bases). Per germline, CDR1 SGHRS and CDR2 YFSETQ. The CDR3 extends over 14 amino acids. With 1 base removed from V and 2 bases from J, the gap between germline ends came to 8 bases. CDR3 sequence (DNA): TGCGCCAGCAGCTTGACGGGGTTCACAGATACGCAGTATTTT. This codes for CASSLTGFTDTQYF.

The chain uses TRBV9 and TRBJ2-3; 9 bases map to TRBD2. This CDR3 region has 16 residues. Per the germline V gene, CDR1 is SGDLS and CDR2 is YYNGEE. With V trimmed by 3 bases and J by 3 bases, 8 bases remained unmatched. Here the CDR3 DNA reads TGTGCCAGCAGCGCCGTTGCGGGGGGGGCGACAGATACGCAGTATTTT. It specifies CASSAVAGGATDTQYF.

The rearrangement uses TRBV27 and TRBJ1-1; 7 nucleotides agree with TRBD1. The CDR3 spans 15 residues. Per germline, CDR1 MNHEY and CDR2 SMNVEV (reference sequence). The V and J ends lost 3 bases and 2 bases, in that order; junction bases with no gene match: 6. The CDR3, as DNA: TGTGCCAGCAGTTTCCGGGACAGCATTAACACTGAAGCTTTCTTT. Amino acid sequence: CASSFRDSINTEAFF.

The count of this clone is one. The chain combines TRBV13 with TRBJ2-5; 7 bases align to TRBD2. The trim removed 3 bases at V and 3 bases at J, leaving 4 bases unmatched. Germline V gene sequence: CDR1 PRHDT, CDR2 FYEKMQ (reference sequence). The CDR3 loop spans 14 amino acids. This CDR3 is CASSFRSGEETQYF. CDR3 coding DNA: TGTGCCAGCAGCTTTCGCAGCGGGGAAGAGACCCAGTACTTC.

V is TRBV5-1 and J is TRBJ1-5, with D uncertain. Per germline, CDR1 SGHRS and CDR2 YFSETQ. This CDR3 is 14 amino acids long. V dropped 8 bases and J dropped 0 bases, with 12 bases sitting between them. DNA of the CDR3: TGCGCCAGTCCGGAAGCGTATAGCAATCAGCCCCAGCATTTT. It yields the protein CASPEAYSNQPQHF.

The chain combines TRBV3-1 (or the pseudogene TRBV3-2) with TRBJ1-1; no definite D call. This CDR3 has 14 residues. Trimming shortened V by 0 bases and J by 4 bases, and 9 bases separated the two germline ends. The germline CDR1 and CDR2 sequences are LGHDT and YNNKEL (reference sequence). CDR3 DNA sequence: TGTGCCAGCAGCCAAGAGAGTGCGGGCACTGAAGCTTTCTTT. This gives the protein CASSQESAGTEAFF.

The chain is built from TRBV14 and TRBJ2-2, with 8 positions matching TRBD1. With 6 bases clipped from V and 1 base from J, the junction kept 4 bases outside the gene matches. The CDR3 is 15 residues long. CDR1 is SGHDN and CDR2 is FVKESK in the germline V gene. The CDR3 DNA reads as TGTGCCAGCAGTCTCGACAGGGGGAACACCGGGGAGCTGTTTTTT. It encodes CASSLDRGNTGELFF.

This chain uses TRBV11-3 with TRBJ2-3, with D perhaps matching TRBD2 (7 bases). Germline V gene data show CDR1 as SGHNT and CDR2 as YENEEA. This CDR3 comprises 15 residues. V gave up 1 base and J gave up 1 base, with 9 bases separating them. The CDR3 region is CASSLGGGRTDTQYF. CDR3 bases: TGTGCCAGCAGCTTAGGGGGGGGCCGCACAGATACGCAGTATTTT.

About this clone: In the same sample, other DNA sequences code for this CDR3. The J gene is TRBJ1-2, the V gene TRBV5-1; a weak D match, TRBD1 (6 bases). The CDR3 loop spans 14 amino acids. The ends were cut back, 4 bases at V and 1 base at J, with 11 bases in the middle. From germline, CDR1 is SGHRS and CDR2 YFSETQ. The CDR3: CASSPGGGNYGYTF. Written as DNA, the CDR3 is TGCGCCAGCAGCCCGGGAGGGGGTAACTATGGCTACACCTTC.

This sequence joins TRBV4-2 and TRBJ2-7, with D unclear. V shed 0 bases and J shed 0 bases, with 15 bases lying between them. This CDR3 is 17 amino acids long. CDR1 is LGHNA, CDR2 YNFKEQ, per germline. The CDR3 spells CASSQDKGRHFSYEQYF. The CDR3 DNA is TGTGCCAGCAGCCAAGATAAGGGCAGACACTTCTCCTACGAGCAGTACTTC.

This sequence joins TRBV27 and TRBJ2-6, with D hard to call. The CDR3 is 14 residues long. In germline, CDR1 is MNHEY, CDR2 SMNVEV (reference sequence). V was clipped by 5 bases and J by 0 bases, with 5 bases between them. The CDR3 spells CASSHSSGANVLTF. CDR3 sequence (DNA): TGTGCCAGCAGTCACAGCTCTGGGGCCAACGTCCTGACTTTC.

The rearrangement joins TRBV7-2 to TRBJ2-3; D gene unclear. CDR1 is SGHTA and CDR2 is FQGNSA in the germline V gene. With 2 bases removed from V and 5 bases from J, the gap between germline ends came to 8 bases. This CDR3 has 13 residues. CDR3 in amino acids: CASSLIPGDTQYF. The CDR3 DNA follows: TGTGCCAGCAGCTTAATACCGGGAGATACGCAGTATTTT.

The chain has TRBV7-2 and TRBJ1-5; weak D call: TRBD1 (6 bases). The CDR3 loop spans 15 amino acids. Trimming took 1 base from V and 7 from J, leaving 14 bases between them. Germline lookup yields CDR1 SGHTA and CDR2 FQGNSA. This CDR3 reads CASSLGAGAGQPQHF. The CDR3 DNA reads TGTGCCAGCAGCTTAGGGGCGGGGGCAGGACAGCCCCAGCATTTT.

The chain recombines TRBV7-9 with TRBJ2-6; unclear D gene. V was clipped by 2 bases and J by 2 bases, with 4 bases between them. The CDR3 contains 14 residues. The germline CDR1 and CDR2 sequences are SEHNR and FQNEAQ (reference sequence). The CDR3 sequence: CASSLPAGANVLTF. As DNA, the CDR3 is TGTGCCAGCAGCTTACCGGCTGGGGCCAACGTCCTGACTTTC.

The V call is TRBV11-1, the J call TRBJ1-2; D possibly corresponds to TRBD1 (6 bases). The V gene lost 5 bases and the J gene lost 4 bases, with 17 bases spanning the gap. Germline CDR1 SGHAT, CDR2 FQDESV (reference sequence). This CDR3 comprises 15 residues. CDR3 sequence reads: CASSPRRGTGYGYTF. CDR3 coding DNA: TGTGCCAGCAGCCCCCGTAGGGGGACGGGCTATGGCTACACCTTC.

The V gene is TRBV3-1 (or the pseudogene TRBV3-2), the J gene TRBJ2-5, with TRBD2 identical over 9 bases. V lost 4 bases, J lost 2 bases, and 5 bases stayed unmatched. The germline CDR1 and CDR2 sequences are LGHDT and YNNKEL (reference sequence). This CDR3 is 15 amino acids long. The CDR3 here is CASSLGLAYQETQYF. The CDR3 nucleotides read TGTGCCAGCAGCCTTGGACTAGCGTATCAAGAGACCCAGTACTTC.

The rearrangement links TRBV5-1 to TRBJ1-2; D unclear. V was trimmed by 0 bases and J by 5 bases, leaving 11 bases between them. The CDR3 contains 14 residues. From germline, CDR1 is SGHRS and CDR2 YFSETQ. DNA of the CDR3: TGCGCCAGCAGCTTGGGTAGGCGGGGTTATGGCTACACCTTC. This gives the protein CASSLGRRGYGYTF.

The CDR3 DNA reads TGTGCCATCAAGGGGTCGGGGGACACTGAAGCTTTCTTT. It yields the protein CAIKGSGDTEAFF. The chain has TRBV10-3 and TRBJ1-1; a weak D match, TRBD1 (5 bases). Looked up from germline, CDR1 is ENHRY and CDR2 is SYGVKD. V gave up 7 bases and J gave up 3 bases, with 12 bases separating them. CDR3 length: 13 amino acids.

V and J are TRBV7-3 and TRBJ2-7; 12 positions agree with TRBD1. Trimming at V came to 4 bases and at J to 6 bases, leaving 7 bases not matched to a gene. The germline V gene has CDR1 SGHTA and CDR2 FQGTGA. The CDR3 is 15 residues long. In nucleotides, the CDR3 is TGTGCCAGCAGCTCCGTCCCGGGACAGGGGGCCGAGCAGTACTTC. Amino acid sequence: CASSSVPGQGAEQYF.

The chain has TRBV4-3 and TRBJ2-3, with 7 bases fitting TRBD1. This CDR3 has 15 amino acids. Germline V gene sequence: CDR1 LGHNA, CDR2 YSLEER. The V and J ends lost 5 bases and 1 base, in that order; junction bases with no gene match: 6. CDR3 protein: CASSFDRVGTDTQYF. CDR3 coding DNA: TGCGCCAGCAGCTTCGACAGGGTAGGCACAGATACGCAGTATTTT.

The genes are TRBV18 and TRBJ2-2; D might be TRBD1 (6 bases). With 6 bases removed from V and 5 bases from J, the gap between germline ends came to 13 bases. The germline gives CDR1 KGHSH, CDR2 LQKENI. The CDR3 covers 14 residues. The CDR3 is CASSLDSQTGELFF. The CDR3 bases are TGTGCCAGCTCGCTGGACAGCCAAACCGGGGAGCTGTTTTTT. Full variable domain (missing parts from reference TRBV18 and TRBJ2-2): NAGVMQNPRHLVRRRGQEARLRCSPMKGHSHVYWYRQLPEEGLKFMVYLQKENIIDESGMPKERFSAEFPKEGPSILRIQQVVRGDSAAYFCASSLDSQTGELFFGEGSRLTVL.

Only one count was recorded for this clone. This chain links TRBV12-3 or TRBV12-4 with TRBJ1-2; D not resolved. The CDR3 covers 12 residues. V lost 2 bases, J lost 8 bases, and 9 bases lay in between. For the CDR3, the DNA is TGTGCCAGCAGTTTACCCCCCGGGGGCTACACCTTC. Encoded protein: CASSLPPGGYTF.

The chain recombines TRBV25-1 with TRBJ1-1; no firm D call. The ends were cut back, 6 bases at V and 1 base at J, with 12 bases in the middle. This CDR3 contains 14 residues. In germline, CDR1 is MGHDK, CDR2 SYGVNS. This CDR3 reads CASRRDHRNTEAFF. The CDR3 nucleotides are TGTGCCAGCAGAAGAGACCACAGGAACACTGAAGCTTTCTTT.

The table lists this clone with a count of one. V and J are TRBV28 and TRBJ1-4, with D possibly being TRBD1 (6 bases). Trimming left V 7 bases short and J 3 bases short, with 21 bases between. The CDR3 consists of 17 residues. Germline V gene data show CDR1 as MDHEN and CDR2 as SYDVKM. CDR3 DNA sequence: TGTGCCAGCACCACTCTCCGCACCAGGGGCTCTAATGAAAAACTGTTTTTT. Translated: CASTTLRTRGSNEKLFF.